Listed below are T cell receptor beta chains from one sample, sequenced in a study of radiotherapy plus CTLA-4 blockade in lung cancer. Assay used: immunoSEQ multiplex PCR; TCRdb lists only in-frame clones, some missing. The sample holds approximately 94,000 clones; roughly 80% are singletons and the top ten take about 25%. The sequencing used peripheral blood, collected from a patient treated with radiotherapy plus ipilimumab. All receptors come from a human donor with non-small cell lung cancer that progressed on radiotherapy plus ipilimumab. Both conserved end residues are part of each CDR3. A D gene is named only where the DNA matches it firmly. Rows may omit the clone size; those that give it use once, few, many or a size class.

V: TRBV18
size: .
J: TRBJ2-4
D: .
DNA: TGTGCCAGCTCACCAAGGGCGGACATTCAGTACTTC
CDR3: CASSPRADIQYF

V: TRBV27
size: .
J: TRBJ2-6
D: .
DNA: TGTGCCAGCAGTCGGGATGAGGGTGCAAGGGGGAGCTCTGGGGCCAACGTCCTGACTTTC
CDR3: CASSRDEGARGSSGANVLTF

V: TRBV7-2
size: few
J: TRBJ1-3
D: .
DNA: TGTGCCAGCAGCTTAGTTCTAATCGGGGGGCGAGACACCATATATTTT
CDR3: CASSLVLIGGRDTIYF

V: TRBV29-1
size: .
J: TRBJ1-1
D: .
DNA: TGCAGCGTCGCGCCTAAGTCGGACACTGAAGCTTTCTTT
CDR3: CSVAPKSDTEAFF

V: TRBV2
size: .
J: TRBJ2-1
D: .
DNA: TGTGCCAGCAGGAAGGGCGGGAAGTATGAGCAGTTCTTC
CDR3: CASRKGGKYEQFF

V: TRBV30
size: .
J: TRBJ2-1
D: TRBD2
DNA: TGTGCCTGGGGGACTAGCGGGTCGGGTGAGCAGTTCTTC
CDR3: CAWGTSGSGEQFF

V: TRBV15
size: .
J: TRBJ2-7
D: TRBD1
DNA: TGTGCCACCAGCACCGGGACAGGGGAATACGAGCAGTACTTC
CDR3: CATSTGTGEYEQYF

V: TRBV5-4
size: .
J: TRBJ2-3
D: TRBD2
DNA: TGTGCCAGCAGCCCCGGGACTATCGGGACAGATACGCAGTATTTT
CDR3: CASSPGTIGTDTQYF

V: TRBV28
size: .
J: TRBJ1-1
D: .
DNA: TGTGCCAGCAGTTTATCGTGGTCGAGTGAAGCTTTCTTT
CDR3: CASSLSWSSEAFF

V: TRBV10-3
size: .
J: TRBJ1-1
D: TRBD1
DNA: TGTGCCATCAGTGGGGACAGCCAGAACACTGAAGCTTTCTTT
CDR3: CAISGDSQNTEAFF

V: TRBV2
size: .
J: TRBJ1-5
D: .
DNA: TGTGCCAGCAGCCAGGACTTTAGCAATCAGCCCCAGCATTTT
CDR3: CASSQDFSNQPQHF

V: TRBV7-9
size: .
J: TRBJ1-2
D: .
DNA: TGTGCCAGCAGCAATTCAGGGGATGGCTACACCTTC
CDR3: CASSNSGDGYTF

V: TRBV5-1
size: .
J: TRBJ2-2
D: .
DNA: TGCGCCAGCAGCTTGGACGGGAGCACCACCGGGGAGCTGTTTTTT
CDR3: CASSLDGSTTGELFF

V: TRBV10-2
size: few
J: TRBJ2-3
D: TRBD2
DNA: TGCGCCAGCAGTGAGTCGCCTAGCGGTACAGATACGCAGTATTTT
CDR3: CASSESPSGTDTQYF

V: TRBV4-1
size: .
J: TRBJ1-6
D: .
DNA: TGCGCCAGCAGCCAAGAGTCGGGGTCCTCCTATAATTCACCCCTCCACTTT
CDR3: CASSQESGSSYNSPLHF

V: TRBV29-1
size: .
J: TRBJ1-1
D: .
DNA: TGCAGCGTTGAAGGGGTGATGTCAGCTTTCTTT
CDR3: CSVEGVMSAFF

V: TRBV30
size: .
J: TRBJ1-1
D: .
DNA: TGTGCCTGGACCGCTGATAACACTGAAGCTTTCTTT
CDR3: CAWTADNTEAFF

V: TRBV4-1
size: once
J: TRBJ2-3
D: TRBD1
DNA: TGCGCCAGCAGCCAAGATTTGGGGACAGGAATTACGCAGTATTTT
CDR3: CASSQDLGTGITQYF

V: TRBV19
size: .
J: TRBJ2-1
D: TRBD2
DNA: TGTGCCAGTTTGGTAGCGGGAGGAGATGCGTTCTTC
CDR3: CASLVAGGDAFF